Listed below are T cell receptor beta chains from one sample, sequenced in a study of blood T cells in healthy people across ages. Each CDR3 protein is one row after TCRdb ran MiXCR on the 5' RACE reads. The sample records approximately 800,000 distinct CDR3 sequences, around two thirds being singletons. Sequenced: blood. These receptors originate from a man younger than 45 in good health. The conserved cysteine and the conserved F or W are not part of the CDR3 here. The size entry is marked missing in some rows and otherwise reads once, few, many or a size class.

NA	TRBJ2-7	TRBV14	ASSQDFRIRYEQY
NA	TRBJ1-1	TRBV12-3/TRBV12-4	ASSLGQGSEAF
NA	TRBJ1-4	TRBV4-2	ASSQGQGGAEKLF
once	TRBJ1-5	TRBV20-1	SGGQDSNQPQH
NA	TRBJ2-1	TRBV12-3/TRBV12-4	ASSSNRGSYNEQF
NA	TRBJ1-2	TRBV20-1	SARVKADGYT
once	NA	TRBV5-6	ASSPMASRETQY
NA	TRBJ2-3	TRBV12-3/TRBV12-4	ASSSTYRVSTDTQY
NA	TRBJ1-1	TRBV4-2	ASSRDPGQSNTEAF
NA	TRBJ2-4	TRBV20-1	SAGSGGLAKNIQY
NA	NA	TRBV29-1	SVGVTGGNEQY
NA	TRBJ1-2	TRBV7-2	ASSFSQVSPYYGYT
NA	TRBJ2-1	TRBV27	ASSLSKGGVGYNEQF
NA	TRBJ2-1	TRBV6-5	ASIGDRAANEQF
NA	TRBJ2-1	TRBV7-2	ASSLGVGGSSSYNEQF
NA	TRBJ2-5	TRBV5-1	ASSSHGRSRETQY
NA	NA	TRBV20-1	SARGVGQGRETQY
NA	TRBJ2-1	TRBV28	ASRGGGPGNEQF
NA	TRBJ1-2	TRBV20-1	SARDLILGGFNYGYT
NA	TRBJ2-7	TRBV25-1	ASSLGGPISYEQY
once	TRBJ1-1	TRBV6-2/TRBV6-3	ASSYGVGVNTEAF
NA	TRBJ2-1	TRBV6-2/TRBV6-3	ASSGTASGGDNNEQF
NA	TRBJ2-7	TRBV4-2	ASSQDVAGPSYEQY
few	TRBJ1-4	TRBV24-1	ATSDGRAEKLF
NA	TRBJ1-6	TRBV20-1	SARGGDRSNSPLH
NA	TRBJ1-1	TRBV7-9	ASSREAGTEAF
NA	TRBJ1-1	TRBV29-1	SVDGLGLNTEAF
once	TRBJ1-2	TRBV2	ASSDGDGYT
NA	TRBJ2-1	TRBV27	ASSLGGLLNEQF
few	TRBJ2-7	TRBV7-2	ASSLDREGEQY
few	TRBJ1-5	TRBV4-2	ASSQKGDNQPQH
NA	NA	TRBV5-1	ASSQLDAYEQY
NA	TRBJ2-3	TRBV4-3	ASSQEGGRRADTQY
NA	NA	TRBV20-1	SAQKTGLYEQY
NA	TRBJ2-7	TRBV27	ASSLSGARDHEQY
NA	TRBJ1-6	TRBV12-3/TRBV12-4	ASIQGSYNPPLH
NA	NA	TRBV6-5	ASRSGRHEQY
NA	NA	TRBV6-5	ASSYSIRGETQY
NA	TRBJ2-7	TRBV6-6	ASNKPGQGAEQY
NA	TRBJ2-1	TRBV7-2	ASSYTSGGLLSSYNEQF
NA	TRBJ1-2	TRBV7-2	ASSSFMEGAAGYT
NA	TRBJ2-5	TRBV6-5	ASSRHAAYNEQY
NA	TRBJ2-3	TRBV21-1	ASSPKATGLGDTQY
NA	TRBJ1-4	TRBV7-8	ASSQNRGGGEKLF
NA	TRBJ2-1	TRBV5-1	ASSWDRLGDEQF
few	TRBJ2-5	TRBV7-6	ASSTTAGTSGETQY
NA	TRBJ1-4	TRBV6-6	ASSYRGGWEKLF
many	TRBJ2-3	TRBV12-3/TRBV12-4	ASTPLGSRTDTQY
NA	TRBJ2-6	TRBV5-1	ASSLVGTGHIGANVLT
NA	TRBJ2-7	TRBV25-1	ASSVRQGYSYEQY
NA	TRBJ1-2	TRBV20-1	SARTEFNYGYT
NA	TRBJ2-1	TRBV7-3	ASSLQAGMAYNEQF
NA	TRBJ2-1	TRBV27	ASTSTTYNEQF
NA	TRBJ1-2	TRBV12-3/TRBV12-4	ASIKTGEYGYT
NA	TRBJ1-5	TRBV10-3	AIKGDWGQETQH
NA	NA	TRBV20-1	SAPSSTDEQY